This T cell receptor beta chain was captured by sequencing in a study of shared clonotypes between healthy human individuals. Study at large: In total, the donors were two women and a few men aged 18 to 49.

Clones were read by immunoSEQ multiplex PCR, and TCRdb kept only the in-frame ones, dropping some. Among 2 million to 3 million clones listed, approximately 94% were seen once. Sequences were obtained from naive CD4+ T cells from PBMCs. Subset meaning: CD45RA+ positively selected. This sequence was found in a man aged 18 to 29 in good health. Some clones in this sample may be carry-over from other donors' samples.

CDR3 in amino acids: CASSVGPRNEQFF. CDR3 coding DNA: TGTGCCAGCAGCGTGGGACCTCGCAATGAGCAGTTCTTC. The V and J genes are TRBV9 and TRBJ2-1; D tentatively reads TRBD1 or TRBD2 (5 bases each). Trimming cost V 2 bases and J 6 bases, with 9 bases left between them. This CDR3 spans 13 amino acids. Germline-derived CDR1 and CDR2 are SGDLS and YYNGEE.